This T cell receptor beta chain was recovered during a study of Graves' ophthalmopathy and Graves' hyperthyroidism. The V gene's germline CDR1 is MNHEY and CDR2 SVGAGI. Trimming took off 5 bases at V and 7 bases at J, with 15 bases between the two ends. CDR3 length: 15 residues. Whole-study findings and limits: Blood also carried most expanded thyroid clonotypes exceeding 0.001 frequency.

RNA transcripts provided the template for amplifying TCR beta CDR3 regions. A first-round RT-PCR used HTBI primers, followed by a second-round multiplex PCR. TCRdb reanalysed the multiplex PCR reads using MiXCR and keeps one entry per CDR3 protein. This sample has around 520,000 distinct CDR3 sequences, with approximately 37% found just once. Points on this clonotype: Its antigen is currently unknown.

Uncontrolled infections, other autoimmune diseases, pregnancy or lactation barred patients from enrollment. The specimen sequenced was peripheral blood or thyroid tissue (not recorded which). The clonotype was recovered from an adult man with Graves' hyperthyroidism. The chain uses TRBV6-5 and TRBJ1-6; tentatively, D is TRBD1 (5 bases). CDR3 sequence: CASSELGGMNSPLHF. The CDR3 nucleotides read TGTGCCAGCAGTGAACTTGGGGGTATGAATTCACCCCTCCACTTT.